Listed here are 24 T cell receptor beta chains from one sample, sequenced in a study of neurological immune-mediated disorders. TCRdb re-derived calls from the 5' RACE reads in MiXCR, one entry per CDR3 protein. The data show some 50,000 distinct CDR3 sequences, under 2% seen once. The specimen sequenced was PBMCs. The receptor source for this set is a woman in her thirties or forties with multiple sclerosis.

This clonotype has at least ten counts. The CDR3 nucleotides read TGTGCCAGCAGCTTACTTAGCACAGATACGCAGTATTTT. It is translated as CASSLLSTDTQYF. This chain connects TRBV7-9 to TRBJ2-3; no firm D call. The CDR3 is 13 residues long. V was trimmed by 2 bases and J by 0 bases, leaving 3 bases between them. Germline V gene sequence: CDR1 SEHNR, CDR2 FQNEAQ (reference sequence). Full variable domain (remainder filled in from reference TRBV7-9 and TRBJ2-3): DTGVSQNPRHKITKRGQNVTFRCDPISEHNRLYWYRQTLGQGPEFLTYFQNEAQLEKSRLLSDRFSAERPKGSFSTLEIQRTEQGDSAMYLCASSLLSTDTQYFGPGTRLTVL.

There are many counts of this clonotype. CDR3 nucleotide sequence: TGTGCCAGCAGCCCCCGGGGTAGCCGAGAGACCCAGTACTTC. Protein sequence: CASSPRGSRETQYF. The chain is built from TRBV11-2 and TRBJ2-5; the D gene is possibly TRBD2 (5 bases). Germline V lookup: CDR1 SGHAT, CDR2 FQNNGV. CDR3 length: 14 amino acids. V was pared by 5 bases and J by 4 bases, with 14 bases between. The complete variable domain, with remaining parts taken from reference TRBV11-2 and TRBJ2-5, reads EAGVAQSPRYKIIEKRQSVAFWCNPISGHATLYWYQQILGQGPKLLIQFQNNGVVDDSQLPKDRFSAERLKGVDSTLKIQPAKLEDSAVYLCASSPRGSRETQYFGPGTRLLVL.

This clonotype occurred many times. The rearrangement joins TRBV5-1 to TRBJ1-5, with TRBD1 matching 7 bases. Germline values: CDR1 SGHRS, CDR2 YFSETQ. The V gene end was trimmed by 4 bases and the J gene end by 3 bases; junction bases not matched to a gene: 4. This CDR3 has 14 amino acids. The CDR3 nucleotides are TGCGCCAGCAGCGCAGGGACAGACAATCAGCCCCAGCATTTT. This sequence encodes CASSAGTDNQPQHF.

Many counts were recorded for this clonotype. The chain couples TRBV20-1 to TRBJ2-7; TRBD1 agrees at 9 bases. Trimming took 6 bases from V and 0 from J; bases not matched to a gene: 12. Germline assignment: CDR1 DFQATT and CDR2 SNEGSKA (reference sequence). The CDR3 runs 16 residues. CDR3 region: CSAPVLQGASSYEQYF. Here the CDR3 DNA reads TGCAGTGCCCCTGTTTTACAGGGGGCCTCCTCCTACGAGCAGTACTTC.

This clonotype has ten or more counts. The chain is built from TRBV20-1 and TRBJ1-1; 8 nucleotides match TRBD1. Trimming removed 6 bases from V and 4 bases from J; junction bases left unmatched: 10. The CDR3 loop spans 14 amino acids. The germline gives CDR1 DFQATT, CDR2 SNEGSKA (reference sequence). The chain's CDR3 is CSAADRVSGTEAFF. The CDR3 region has the DNA TGCAGTGCCGCGGACAGGGTGTCGGGCACTGAAGCTTTCTTT.

This clonotype was seen repeatedly, ten times or more. The chain carries TRBV6-6 and TRBJ2-3, with D hard to call. CDR1 MNHNY and CDR2 SVGAGI come from the germline V gene (reference sequence). Trimming took 4 bases from V and 4 from J, leaving 6 bases between them. The CDR3 runs 12 residues. This CDR3 is CASSFPPDTQYF. CDR3 in DNA: TGTGCCAGCAGTTTCCCTCCAGATACGCAGTATTTT.

Many counts were recorded for this clonotype. The J gene is TRBJ2-1, the V gene TRBV20-1, with no clear D. The V end was cut by 2 bases, the J end by 4 bases, with 9 bases between. This CDR3 is built from 13 residues. Germline V CDR1 and CDR2: DFQATT, SNEGSKA (reference sequence). The CDR3 spells CSARFGGYNEQFF. The DNA for the CDR3 is TGCAGTGCTAGATTCGGCGGATACAATGAGCAGTTCTTC.

This clonotype came up many times. The chain links TRBV5-1 to TRBJ1-1; TRBD1 agrees at 8 bases. The CDR3 runs to 15 residues. V lost 0 bases, J lost 1 base, and 2 bases stayed unmatched. CDR1 and CDR2 (germline): SGHRS, YFSETQ. As DNA, the CDR3 is TGCGCCAGCAGCTTGGGGACAGGGAGGAACACTGAAGCTTTCTTT. Amino acid sequence: CASSLGTGRNTEAFF.

This clonotype was counted many times. The chain recombines TRBV12-3 or TRBV12-4 with TRBJ1-2; 7 positions agree with TRBD1. The CDR3 is 16 residues long. Unmatched junction bases numbered 10, after V lost 4 bases and J lost 2 bases. CDR3 sequence (DNA): TGTGCCAGCAGTTCTCCCAGGGACAGCCACAACTATGGCTACACCTTC. Translating it yields CASSSPRDSHNYGYTF.

This clonotype was counted at least ten times. The chain has TRBV5-1 and TRBJ2-1; D possibly corresponds to TRBD2 (5 bases). The CDR3 is 14 residues long. Trimming left V 5 bases short and J 0 bases short, with 9 bases between. CDR1 is SGHRS, CDR2 YFSETQ, per germline. Here the CDR3 DNA reads TGCGCCAGCAGTCGGACTTTCTCCTACAATGAGCAGTTCTTC. It translates to CASSRTFSYNEQFF.

Ten or more counts support this clonotype. The V and J genes are TRBV5-1 and TRBJ2-5; perhaps TRBD1 as D (6 bases). The germline V gene encodes CDR1 SGHRS and CDR2 YFSETQ. Trimming removed 0 bases at V and 5 bases at J, with 14 bases between. The CDR3 has 15 amino acids. The CDR3 DNA follows: TGCGCCAGCAGCTTGGACCAGGGGCGCGGGGAGACCCAGTACTTC. Its protein product is CASSLDQGRGETQYF.

This clonotype was observed many times. V gene TRBV20-1 combines with J gene TRBJ2-7; D is perhaps TRBD2 (5 bases). Germline loops: CDR1 DFQATT, CDR2 SNEGSKA (reference sequence). V dropped 6 bases and J dropped 2 bases, with 14 bases sitting between them. The CDR3 sequence is 13 residues long. In DNA form, the CDR3 reads TGCAGTGCCGCCAAGGACTTTACCTACGAGCAGTACTTC. It yields the protein CSAAKDFTYEQYF.

There are many counts of this clonotype. V gene TRBV2 combines with J gene TRBJ1-2, with D possibly matching TRBD1 (6 bases). Trimming left V 6 bases short and J 4 bases short, with 15 bases between. The CDR3 sequence is 14 residues long. Germline values: CDR1 SNHLY, CDR2 FYNNEI. Here the CDR3 reads CASSRLQGPYGYTF. DNA of the CDR3: TGTGCCAGCAGCCGCCTACAGGGCCCCTATGGCTACACCTTC.

The table lists this clonotype with many counts. The rearrangement joins TRBV19 to TRBJ2-2, with 9 positions matching TRBD1. The CDR3 sequence is 14 residues long. V shed 7 bases and J 5 bases; nucleotides not matched to a gene: 5. The germline V gene encodes CDR1 LNHDA and CDR2 SQIVND (reference sequence). The CDR3 coding sequence is TGTGCCAGTAACAACAGGGGGCGGACCGGGGAGCTGTTTTTT. Its translation: CASNNRGRTGELFF.

This clonotype showed up just a few times. This chain joins TRBV15 and TRBJ2-1; D tentatively fits TRBD1 or TRBD2 (5 bases each). The CDR3 has 14 amino acids. Trimming shortened V by 4 bases and J by 7 bases, and 14 bases separated the two germline ends. Germline V lookup: CDR1 LNHNV, CDR2 YYDKDF (reference sequence). The CDR3 sequence: CATSKDKGRNEQFF. CDR3 DNA sequence: TGTGCCACCAGCAAGGACAAGGGGAGAAATGAGCAGTTCTTC.

This clonotype was found many times. The chain is built from TRBV3-1 and TRBJ2-7; 8 nucleotides line up with TRBD1. CDR1 is LGHDT and CDR2 is YNNKEL in the germline V gene (reference sequence). Trimming took 1 base from V and 5 from J; bases not matched to a gene: 10. The CDR3 extends over 16 amino acids. The CDR3 DNA sequence: TGTGCCAGCAGCCAAGCCCCTTCGACAGGGGTGAACGAGCAGTACTTC. Translating gives CASSQAPSTGVNEQYF.

At least ten counts were recorded for this clonotype. The chain recombines TRBV7-6 with TRBJ1-1; D ambiguous. V was trimmed by 2 bases and J by 1 base, leaving 5 bases between them. CDR3 length: 13 amino acids. Germline V gene data show CDR1 as SGHVS and CDR2 as FNYEAQ. In DNA, the CDR3 is TGTGCCAGCAGCTTACTCACGAACACTGAAGCTTTCTTT. This gives the protein CASSLLTNTEAFF.

This clonotype was seen many times. V and J are TRBV29-1 and TRBJ2-1, with D possibly called TRBD1 or TRBD2 (5 bases each). There are 12 residues in the CDR3. Deletions cut 3 bases from V and 4 bases from J, with 7 bases between. Looked up from germline, CDR1 is SQVTM and CDR2 is ANQGSEA. The CDR3 DNA sequence: TGCAGCGTTGAGAGGGGATACAATGAGCAGTTCTTC. It encodes CSVERGYNEQFF.

This clonotype showed up many times. The V and J genes are TRBV7-6 and TRBJ2-3; D ambiguous. The CDR3 runs 15 residues. Germline V gene sequence: CDR1 SGHVS, CDR2 FNYEAQ. Trimming stripped 2 bases from V and 1 base from J, with 10 bases between. The CDR3 nucleotides read TGTGCCAGCAGCTTAACGGGCGGCCGCACAGATACGCAGTATTTT. Its translation is CASSLTGGRTDTQYF.

This clonotype has a count of ten or more. The CDR3: CSARDRGGNEQFF. DNA for the CDR3: TGCAGTGCTAGGGACAGGGGGGGCAATGAGCAGTTCTTC. This chain connects TRBV20-1 to TRBJ2-1, with 10 bases aligning to TRBD1. The CDR3 length is 13 residues. V trimming: 3 bases; J trimming: 6 bases; junction bases outside the gene matches: 2. Per the germline V gene, CDR1 is DFQATT and CDR2 is SNEGSKA (reference sequence).

The sample holds many counts of this clonotype. V usage is TRBV9 and J usage is TRBJ2-7; D remains unclear. The CDR3 is 14 residues long. Germline CDR1 reads SGDLS; CDR2 reads YYNGEE. Trimming pared 0 bases from V and 0 bases from J, leaving 7 bases between. In DNA form, the CDR3 reads TGTGCCAGCAGCGTAGATCACAGCTCCTACGAGCAGTACTTC. Amino acid sequence: CASSVDHSSYEQYF. Variable domain in full (rest from reference TRBV9 and TRBJ2-7): DSGVTQTPKHLITATGQRVTLRCSPRSGDLSVYWYQQSLDQGLQFLIQYYNGEERAKGNILERFSAQQFPDLHSELNLSSLELGDSALYFCASSVDHSSYEQYFGPGTRLTVT.

This clonotype was counted ten times or more. The chain recombines TRBV6-5 with TRBJ1-3; TRBD1 agrees at 8 bases. Germline V gene lookup returns CDR1 MNHEY and CDR2 SVGAGI. This CDR3 has 16 residues. Germline trimming cut 6 bases from V and 0 bases from J; bases unmatched to any gene: 7. CDR3 sequence: CASSLTGVSSGNTIYF. The CDR3 nucleotides are TGTGCCAGCAGCCTGACAGGGGTTTCCTCTGGAAACACCATATATTTT.

This clonotype occurred many times. The chain joins TRBV14 to TRBJ2-1; D is uncertain. The V gene lost 6 bases and the J gene lost 8 bases, with 8 bases spanning the gap. This CDR3 is built from 11 residues. CDR1 is SGHDN, CDR2 FVKESK, per germline. Written as DNA, the CDR3 is TGTGCCAGCAGGTCGGTAGATGAGCAGTTCTTC. Translation: CASRSVDEQFF.

This clonotype was found many times. V is TRBV29-1 and J is TRBJ1-2, with 11 positions matching TRBD1. The CDR3 runs to 14 residues. Germline trimming cut 4 bases from V and 6 bases from J; bases unmatched to any gene: 7. Germline CDR1 reads SQVTM; CDR2 reads ANQGSEA. The chain's CDR3 is CSVVGTGGINGYTF. The CDR3 bases are TGCAGCGTTGTTGGGACAGGGGGGATAAATGGCTACACCTTC. The whole variable domain, filled in from reference TRBV29-1 and TRBJ1-2, reads SAVISQKPSRDICQRGTSLTIQCQVDSQVTMMFWYRQQPGQSLTLIATANQGSEATYESGFVIDKFPISRPNLTFSTLTVSNMSPEDSSIYLCSVVGTGGINGYTFGSGTRLTVV.